These T cell receptor beta chains were read from a single sample in a study of long-term antiretroviral therapy in people with HIV. Produced via immunoSEQ multiplex PCR; TCRdb's table is partial and in-frame only. The sample shows about 32,000 clones, 70% to 90% of them seen only once. Material: unsorted PBMCs, obtained 2.2 years after starting antiretroviral therapy. These receptors were taken from a young man with HIV. Both conserved end residues are part of each CDR3. A D gene is named only where the DNA matches it firmly. Clone size is not always given. Where it is, it says once, few, many or a class for expanded clones.

d_gene	j_gene	v_gene	abundance	CDR3aa	CDR3nt
NA	TRBJ1-2	TRBV7-6	NA	CASSLGVSSYGYTF	TGTGCCAGCAGCCTGGGGGTCTCTTCTTATGGCTACACCTTC
TRBD1	TRBJ1-1	TRBV10-3	NA	CAISLGQGQNTEAFF	TGTGCCATCAGTTTGGGACAGGGGCAGAACACTGAAGCTTTCTTT
NA	TRBJ2-7	TRBV4-1	NA	CASSQGGGPYEQYF	TGCGCCAGCAGCCAAGGAGGCGGTCCCTACGAGCAGTACTTC
TRBD2	TRBJ2-1	TRBV4-2	NA	CASSSTSGEWYNEQFF	TGTGCCAGCAGCTCTACTAGCGGTGAATGGTACAATGAGCAGTTCTTC
NA	TRBJ2-3	TRBV9	NA	CASSVGSPQRGHREKSTDTQYF	TGTGCCAGCAGCGTAGGGAGTCCTCAGAGGGGTCACAGGGAGAAAAGCACAGATACGCAGTATTTT
NA	TRBJ1-2	TRBV6-1	NA	CASSEAGQGGYGYTF	TGTGCCAGCAGTGAAGCGGGGCAGGGAGGCTATGGCTACACCTTC
NA	TRBJ1-2	TRBV6-5	NA	CASSPSSGNYGYTF	TGTGCCAGCTCTCCGTCCTCGGGGAACTATGGCTACACCTTC
TRBD1	TRBJ1-3	TRBV6-5	NA	CASRDRTYSGNTIYF	TGTGCCAGCAGGGACAGGACTTACTCTGGAAACACCATATATTTT
TRBD1	TRBJ2-7	TRBV27	NA	CASSLRGQGAEQYF	TGTGCCAGCAGTTTGAGAGGACAGGGGGCCGAGCAGTACTTC
NA	TRBJ2-1	TRBV6-6	NA	CASSSQSDGNEQFF	TGTGCCAGCAGTTCCCAATCTGACGGAAATGAGCAGTTCTTC
TRBD1	TRBJ2-5	TRBV28	NA	CATLLDRGRGETQYF	TGTGCCACCCTCCTTGACAGGGGGCGAGGTGAGACCCAGTACTTC
TRBD2	TRBJ2-1	TRBV7-9	NA	CASSARTSGLSYNEQFF	TGTGCCAGCAGCGCCAGGACTAGCGGACTCTCCTACAATGAGCAGTTCTTC
NA	TRBJ2-4	TRBV9	NA	CASSVSGGPRDIQYF	TGTGCCAGCAGCGTCTCGGGCGGGCCCCGAGACATTCAGTACTTC
TRBD1	TRBJ2-1	TRBV5-6	NA	CASRSGQGPSSYNEQFF	TGTGCCAGCAGATCAGGACAGGGGCCAAGCTCCTACAATGAGCAGTTCTTC
NA	TRBJ2-1	TRBV30	NA	CAWSAGQEQFF	TGTGCCTGGAGTGCCGGACAGGAGCAGTTCTTC
TRBD2	TRBJ2-3	TRBV6-6	NA	CASATPSAGDTQYF	TGTGCCAGCGCCACACCTTCAGCGGGGGATACGCAGTATTTT
NA	TRBJ1-2	TRBV13	few	CASSSGRGTVGYTF	TGTGCCAGCAGCTCTGGGCGGGGAACCGTAGGCTACACCTTC
NA	TRBJ1-2	TRBV5-5	once	CASSLLGREYGYTF	TGTGCCAGCAGCCTCTTGGGCAGGGAGTATGGCTACACCTTC
NA	TRBJ1-1	TRBV7-2	NA	CASSLVGGRTEAFF	TGTGCCAGCAGCTTAGTGGGCGGCAGGACTGAAGCTTTCTTT
TRBD1	TRBJ1-2	TRBV29-1	NA	CSVERQGDGYTF	TGCAGCGTTGAACGCCAGGGGGATGGCTACACCTTC
NA	TRBJ2-7	TRBV25-1	NA	CASRGQSGEQYF	TGTGCCAGCAGAGGACAGTCAGGCGAGCAGTACTTC
TRBD2	TRBJ2-7	TRBV7-9	few	CASSVAGLAGPEQYF	TGTGCCAGCAGCGTGGCGGGACTAGCGGGACCCGAGCAGTACTTC
NA	TRBJ1-5	TRBV10-3	NA	CAISVGDNQPQHF	TGTGCCATCAGTGTAGGCGATAATCAGCCCCAGCATTTT
TRBD1	TRBJ1-4	TRBV5-6	NA	CASSPTGYNEKLFF	TGTGCCAGCAGCCCGACAGGGTATAATGAAAAACTGTTTTTT
NA	TRBJ2-2	TRBV27	NA	CASSLEGGGRELFF	TGTGCCAGCAGTCTCGAGGGGGGGGGACGGGAGCTGTTTTTT
NA	TRBJ2-7	TRBV30	NA	CAQSTGPYEQYF	TGTGCCCAAAGCACGGGCCCCTACGAGCAGTACTTC
NA	TRBJ1-5	TRBV9	few	CASSRDDRPNQPQHF	TGTGCCAGCAGCCGAGATGACAGGCCGAATCAGCCCCAGCATTTT
NA	TRBJ2-5	TRBV2	few	CASSEVGRETQYF	TGTGCCAGCAGTGAAGTAGGAAGGGAGACCCAGTACTTC
NA	TRBJ2-5	TRBV28	NA	CASSLGLETQYF	TGTGCCAGCAGTTTGGGATTAGAGACCCAGTACTTC
NA	TRBJ2-7	TRBV5-5	NA	CASTSAAWGGEQYF	TGTGCCAGCACCTCCGCAGCCTGGGGTGGGGAGCAGTACTTC
TRBD1	TRBJ1-5	TRBV10-2	NA	CASSETGENQPQHF	TGCGCCAGCAGTGAGACAGGGGAGAACCAGCCCCAGCATTTT
TRBD1	TRBJ1-2	TRBV5-8	NA	CASRGTDNYGYTF	TGTGCCAGCAGGGGGACAGACAACTATGGCTACACCTTC
TRBD1	TRBJ2-2	TRBV30	once	CAGGTGVATGELFF	TGTGCCGGCGGGACAGGGGTGGCCACCGGGGAGCTGTTTTTT
NA	TRBJ2-7	TRBV2	NA	CASTQAGERVYEQYF	TGTGCCAGCACCCAAGCCGGGGAAAGGGTTTACGAGCAGTACTTC
TRBD2	TRBJ2-7	TRBV7-3	NA	CASAGGSLRLEQYF	TGTGCCAGCGCGGGGGGGTCCTTAAGGTTGGAGCAGTACTTC
NA	TRBJ1-1	TRBV5-6	NA	CASSLVAGRDSEAFF	TGTGCCAGCAGCTTGGTGGCGGGCCGAGACAGTGAAGCTTTCTTT
TRBD1	TRBJ1-1	TRBV30	hyperexpanded	CAFGQGFTEAFF	TGTGCCTTTGGACAGGGGTTCACTGAAGCTTTCTTT
NA	TRBJ1-1	TRBV6-1	few	CASSPESTYNTEAFF	TGTGCCAGCAGTCCCGAGTCCACCTACAACACTGAAGCTTTCTTT
NA	TRBJ2-2	TRBV19	once	CASSINSLGTGELFF	TGTGCCAGTAGCATCAACTCTTTGGGCACCGGGGAGCTGTTTTTT
NA	TRBJ1-1	TRBV20-1	NA	CRGGYTEAFF	TGCAGGGGGGGGTACACTGAAGCTTTCTTT
TRBD1	TRBJ1-6	TRBV2	few	CASRVGQAALHF	TGTGCCAGCAGGGTTGGACAGGCAGCCCTCCACTTT
NA	TRBJ1-2	TRBV7-2	NA	CASSSGGERTF	TGTGCCAGCAGCTCCGGGGGGGAGAGGACCTTC
NA	TRBJ2-7	TRBV4-1	NA	CASSQGATGVYEQYF	TGCGCCAGCAGCCAAGGAGCGACGGGCGTCTACGAGCAGTACTTC
TRBD1	TRBJ1-2	TRBV9	once	CASSVDRGGVNYGYTF	TGTGCCAGCAGCGTAGACAGGGGAGGTGTTAACTATGGCTACACCTTC
NA	TRBJ1-4	TRBV7-2	NA	CASSSGMYDEKLFF	TGTGCCAGCAGCTCGGGGATGTATGATGAAAAACTGTTTTTT
NA	TRBJ2-2	TRBV7-8	NA	CASSGHTGELFF	TGTGCCAGCAGCGGCCACACCGGGGAGCTGTTTTTT
NA	TRBJ2-7	TRBV9	NA	CASSRLGTADHEQYF	TGTGCCAGCAGCCGCCTCGGAACTGCCGACCACGAGCAGTACTTC
NA	TRBJ2-7	TRBV6-5	NA	CASSYSTESSYEQYF	TGTGCCAGCAGTTACTCGACAGAAAGCTCCTACGAGCAGTACTTC
NA	TRBJ1-5	TRBV6-1	NA	CASSDPEGQPQHF	TGTGCCAGCAGTGACCCGGAGGGTCAGCCCCAGCATTTT
TRBD2	TRBJ2-1	TRBV7-3	NA	CASSFGLAGLNEQFF	TGTGCCAGCAGCTTTGGCCTAGCGGGCCTCAATGAGCAGTTCTTC
NA	TRBJ2-7	TRBV7-2	NA	CASSFTPYRGRSYEQYF	TGTGCCAGCAGCTTCACCCCTTATAGGGGTCGCTCCTACGAGCAGTACTTC